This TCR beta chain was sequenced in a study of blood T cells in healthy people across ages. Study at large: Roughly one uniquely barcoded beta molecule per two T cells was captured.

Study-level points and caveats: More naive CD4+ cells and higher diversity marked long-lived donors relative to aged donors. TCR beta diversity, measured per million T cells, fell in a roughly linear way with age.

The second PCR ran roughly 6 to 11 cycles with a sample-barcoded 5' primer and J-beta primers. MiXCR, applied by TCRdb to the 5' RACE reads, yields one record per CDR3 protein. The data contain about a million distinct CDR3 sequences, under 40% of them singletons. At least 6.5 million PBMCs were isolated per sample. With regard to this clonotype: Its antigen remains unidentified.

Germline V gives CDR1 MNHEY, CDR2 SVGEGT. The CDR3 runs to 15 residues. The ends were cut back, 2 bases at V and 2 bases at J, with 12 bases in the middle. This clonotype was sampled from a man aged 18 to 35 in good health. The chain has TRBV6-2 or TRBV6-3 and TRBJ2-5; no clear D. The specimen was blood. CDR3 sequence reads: CASSYVQARQETQYF. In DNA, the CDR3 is TGTGCCAGCAGTTACGTCCAGGCACGTCAAGAGACCCAGTACTTC.